This T cell receptor (beta chain) was sequenced during a study of T cell changes during pregnancy in multiple sclerosis. Some clones are missing from TCRdb's copy, which holds only in-frame ones; the method was immunoSEQ multiplex PCR. The table has 60,000 or so clones, 91% seen once; the top ten hold around 0.85%. This CDR3 comprises 13 residues. V shed 1 base and J shed 8 bases, with 12 bases lying between them. Germline CDR1 and CDR2: GTSNPN and SVGIG (reference sequence). This sequence joins TRBV30 and TRBJ1-5; a possible D gene is TRBD1 (5 bases). This TCR derives from a female donor with multiple sclerosis, enrolled in a pregnancy study. Here the sequenced sample was peripheral blood, taken before pregnancy. CDR3 sequence reads: CAWSENRQEPQHF. The CDR3 DNA is TGTGCCTGGAGTGAGAACAGGCAAGAGCCCCAGCATTTT. The whole variable domain, remainder taken from reference TRBV30 and TRBJ1-5, is SQTIHQWPATLVQPVGSPLSLECTVEGTSNPNLYWYRQAAGRGLQLLFYSVGIGQISSEVPQNLSASRPQDRQFILSSKKLLLSDSGFYLCAWSENRQEPQHFGDGTRLSIL.